This T cell receptor beta chain was recorded in a study of blood T cell repertoires in COVID-19 (dated by TCRdb to about 2020). Study-wide context: The collaborator samples originated in the United States, Italy and Spain and spanned the acute and convalescent phases of COVID-19. A freely available public database, intended as a resource for researchers studying the immune response to SARS-CoV-2, is where the repertoires were released. Where available, HLA class I and class II types were obtained from metadata supplied by the sample provider rather than from assay-based typing. The samples were drawn from two sources: the first 160 participants of the ongoing ImmuneRACE study, and about 1,300 subjects contributed by 6 global collaborators. A de-identified subject ID, COVID-19 status, age in years and sex were almost always included in the sample metadata. The prospective study material was composed of cDNA or gDNA derived from T cells, B-cell-depleted T cells, or PBMCs. Subjects who had been exposed to COVID-19, were actively infected with it, or had recovered from it provided the deeply sampled blood TCRbeta repertoires that made up the dataset.

Overall study outcomes, separate from this receptor: How much clinical and demographic metadata was included differed by source and by participant, and the metadata was provided uncurated.

Participants in the prospective study were enrolled through a virtual design, were aged roughly 18 to 100 years, and lived in 24 United States geographic areas. To assign participants to cohorts, the prospective study relied on clinical history that participants themselves reported in a screening survey and a study questionnaire. In the prospective study, mobile phlebotomists collected whole blood, serum and a nasopharyngeal or oropharyngeal swab from each participant. Prospective study participants could optionally give additional blood draws and questionnaires over an approximately two-month period. Before DNA extraction, blood samples from the prospective study were shipped at room temperature or frozen. A remark on this clone: Its antigen remains undetermined. The record has no base qualities; no much larger clone is one base away.

The immunoSEQ Assay, a bias-controlled multiplex PCR, was used to amplify TCRbeta CDR3 regions from genomic DNA. In the paper's pipeline: Within the assay, amplification of reference gene primers was used to estimate how many nucleated cells each sample contained. To quantify the absolute abundance of each unique TCRbeta CDR3 rearrangement, sequence reads were collapsed and filtered. For each sample, productive Simpson clonality was calculated as the square root of Simpson's diversity index over productive rearrangements. In TCRdb, the immuneACCESS table is reduced to in-frame sequences with V and J assigned. These tables do not hold every clone; where another copy was compared, an unresolved V gene accounts for under half, and the others remain unexplained. Clone size and V and J calls were adopted from that table, with D and trimming inferred from the DNA. The sample table holds about 240,000 clones, of which about 86% were seen once. 3% to 4% of the sample is in the top ten clones.

The V and J ends are trimmed by 0 bases and 4 bases, leaving 10 bases between them. Taken from cysteine to phenylalanine, the CDR3 has 15 residues. The entry retains the CDR3 DNA only, 45 bases that are in frame from base 1. From the germline V gene (reference sequence), CDR1 is SGHKS and CDR2 is YYEKEE. Sequencing used PBMCs or T cells enriched from blood (not recorded which). The TCR comes from a woman between 40 and 50 years old with acute COVID-19. The rearranged segments are TRBV5-5 and TRBJ2-2, with TRBD2 tentatively as D gene (6 bases match). The CDR3 here reads CASSLGTTITGELFF. The DNA sequence follows: TGTGCCAGCAGCTTGGGGACTACAATCACCGGGGAGCTGTTTTTT. Joined to the reference TRBV5-5 and TRBJ2-2 proteins, this CDR3 gives the full variable domain: DAGVTQSPTHLIKTRGQQVTLRCSPISGHKSVSWYQQVLGQGPQFIFQYYEKEERGRGNFPDRFSARQFPNYSSELNVNALLLGDSALYLCASSLGTTITGELFFGEGSRLTVL.